This T cell receptor beta chain was captured by sequencing in a study of radiotherapy plus CTLA-4 blockade in lung cancer. Study findings and constraints: An expansion of tumor-derived TCR clones occurred in blood after radiotherapy plus ipilimumab.

Here immunoSEQ multiplex PCR was the method, and the copy in TCRdb shows in-frame clones only, minus some. The sample yields some 46,000 clones, 80% to 85% seen once. A remark on this clone: Its antigen is still unknown.

The sample here was peripheral blood, taken from a patient treated with radiotherapy plus ipilimumab. The source of this sequence is a human donor with non-small cell lung cancer who had stable disease on radiotherapy plus ipilimumab.

CDR3 protein: CASSFKTSGKDEQYF. In DNA form, the CDR3 reads TGCGCCAGCAGCTTTAAAACTAGCGGGAAAGACGAGCAGTACTTC. The V and J genes are TRBV5-1 and TRBJ2-7; 10 bases are a match to TRBD2. CDR3 length: 15 amino acids. CDR1 and CDR2 from the germline V gene are SGHRS and YFSETQ. Trimming removed 2 bases from V and 5 bases from J; junction bases left unmatched: 7.